This T cell receptor beta chain was found in a study of PD-1 blockade in classical Hodgkin lymphoma. Produced via immunoSEQ multiplex PCR; TCRdb's table is partial and in-frame only. This sample has about 36,000 clones, with 69% found just once. Germline CDR1 is SGHNT and CDR2 is YYREEE (reference sequence). The CDR3 extends over 15 amino acids. V was clipped by 0 bases and J by 4 bases, with 13 bases between them. Brentuximab vedotin exposure varied among the patients, all of whom had relapsed after autologous stem cell transplantation. The TCR sequence derives from a human donor with classical Hodgkin lymphoma. Specimen: peripheral blood mononuclear cells (PBMCs), collected before the second cycle of nivolumab. V and J are TRBV5-4 and TRBJ2-5; tentatively, D is TRBD1 (6 bases). CDR3: CASSLDQGMGETQYF. CDR3 coding DNA: TGTGCCAGCAGCTTGGACCAGGGGATGGGAGAGACCCAGTACTTC.